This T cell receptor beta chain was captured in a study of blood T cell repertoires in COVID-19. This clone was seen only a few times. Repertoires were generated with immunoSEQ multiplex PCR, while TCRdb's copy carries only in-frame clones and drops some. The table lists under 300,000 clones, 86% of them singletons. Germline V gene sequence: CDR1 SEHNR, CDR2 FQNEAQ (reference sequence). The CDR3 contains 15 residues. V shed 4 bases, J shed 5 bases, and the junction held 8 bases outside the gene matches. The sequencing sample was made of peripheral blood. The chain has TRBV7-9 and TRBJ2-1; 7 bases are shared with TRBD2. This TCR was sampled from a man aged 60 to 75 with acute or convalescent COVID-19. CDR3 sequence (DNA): TGTGCCAGCAGCTCGCCGATGGCGGGAGACAATGAGCAGTTCTTC. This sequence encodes CASSSPMAGDNEQFF.